This T cell receptor (beta chain) was recorded in a study of blood T cell repertoires in COVID-19. Across the whole study: Samples taken during acute and convalescent COVID-19 were collected in the United States, Italy and Spain. Sources were T cells, B-cell-depleted T cells, or PBMCs; the material itself was cDNA or gDNA.

The J segment lost 4 bases and the V segment lost 4 bases, leaving 6 bases of the junction unmatched. The CDR3 is 15 amino acids. CDR1 SGHNT and CDR2 YYREEE come from the germline V gene (reference sequence). Authors' analysis steps: Reference gene primer amplification gave estimated nucleated cell counts. Method: immunoSEQ multiplex PCR; TCRdb's copy keeps in-frame clones and lacks some. Clone size and the V and J calls come from that table; the DNA yielded D and trimming. The table shows about 250,000 clones, with over 80% occurring only once. Specimen: peripheral blood. This clonotype was sampled from a human donor in a cohort sampled during active COVID-19. The chain is built from TRBV5-4 and TRBJ2-7, with TRBD1 identical over 12 bases. The CDR3 DNA reads TGTGCCAGCAGCCCGGGACAGGGGGCGGCGTACGAGCAGTACTTC. The encoded protein is CASSPGQGAAYEQYF. The complete variable domain, with remaining parts taken from reference TRBV5-4 and TRBJ2-7, reads ETGVTQSPTHLIKTRGQQVTLRCSSQSGHNTVSWYQQALGQGPQFIFQYYREEENGRGNFPPRFSGLQFPNYSSELNVNALELDDSALYLCASSPGQGAAYEQYFGPGTRLTVT.